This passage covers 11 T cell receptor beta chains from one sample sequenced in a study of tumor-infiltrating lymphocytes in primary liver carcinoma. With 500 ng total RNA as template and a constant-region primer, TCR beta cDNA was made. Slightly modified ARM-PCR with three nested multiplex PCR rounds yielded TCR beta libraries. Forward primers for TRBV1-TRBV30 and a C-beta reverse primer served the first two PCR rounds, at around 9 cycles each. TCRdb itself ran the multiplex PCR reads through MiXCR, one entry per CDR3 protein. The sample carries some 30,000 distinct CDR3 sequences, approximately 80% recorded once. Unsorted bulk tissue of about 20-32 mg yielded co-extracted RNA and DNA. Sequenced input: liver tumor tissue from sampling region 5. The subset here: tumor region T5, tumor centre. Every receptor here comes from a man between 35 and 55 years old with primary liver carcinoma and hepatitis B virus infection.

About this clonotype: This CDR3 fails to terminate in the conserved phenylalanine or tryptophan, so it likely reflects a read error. The CDR3 is CTSSPGQGSGKQYS. CDR3 DNA: TGTACCAGCAGCCCCGGACAGGGTTCAGGCAAGCAGTACTCC. The chain combines TRBV11-1 with TRBJ2-7; 8 bases map to TRBD1. CDR3 length equals 14 residues. The V gene's germline CDR1 is SGHAT and CDR2 FQDESV (reference sequence).

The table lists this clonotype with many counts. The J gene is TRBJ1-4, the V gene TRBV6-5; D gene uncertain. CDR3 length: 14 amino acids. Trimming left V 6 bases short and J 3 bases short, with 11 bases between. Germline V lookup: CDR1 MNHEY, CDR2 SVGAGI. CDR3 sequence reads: CASSKHGPNEKLFF. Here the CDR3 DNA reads TGTGCCAGCAGCAAACACGGACCTAATGAAAAACTGTTTTTT.

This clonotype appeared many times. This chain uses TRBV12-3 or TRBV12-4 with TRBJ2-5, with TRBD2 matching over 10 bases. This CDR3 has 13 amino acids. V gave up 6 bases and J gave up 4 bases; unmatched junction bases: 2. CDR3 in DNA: TGTGCCAGCAGCCGACTAGCGGGAGAGACCCAGTACTTC. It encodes CASSRLAGETQYF.

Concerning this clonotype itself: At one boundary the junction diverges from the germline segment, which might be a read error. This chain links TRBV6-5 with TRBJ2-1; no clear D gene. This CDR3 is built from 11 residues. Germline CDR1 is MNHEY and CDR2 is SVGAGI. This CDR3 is CVSTDAWGQFF. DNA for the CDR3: TGTGTCAGCACCGATGCGTGGGGGCAGTTCTTC.

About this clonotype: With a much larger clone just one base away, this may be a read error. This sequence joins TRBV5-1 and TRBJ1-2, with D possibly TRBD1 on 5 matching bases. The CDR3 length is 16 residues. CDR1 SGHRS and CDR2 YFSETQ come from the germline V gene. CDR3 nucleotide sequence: TGCGCCAGCAGCTTGGAGGGGACCGGTCCTAACCATGGCTACACCTTC. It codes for CASSLEGTGPNHGYTF.

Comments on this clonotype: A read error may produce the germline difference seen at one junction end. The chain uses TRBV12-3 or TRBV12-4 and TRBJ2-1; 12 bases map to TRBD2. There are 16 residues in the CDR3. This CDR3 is CVSSIGLAGSCNEQFF. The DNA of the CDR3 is TGTGTCAGCAGTATCGGACTAGCGGGGAGTTGCAATGAGCAGTTCTTC.

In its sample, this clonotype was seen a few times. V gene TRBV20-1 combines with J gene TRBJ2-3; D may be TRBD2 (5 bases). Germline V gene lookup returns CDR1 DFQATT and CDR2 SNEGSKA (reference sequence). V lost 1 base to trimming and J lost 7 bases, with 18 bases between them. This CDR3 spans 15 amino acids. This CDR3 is CSARGTGGLMNTQYF. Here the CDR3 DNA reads TGCAGTGCTAGAGGGACTGGCGGTCTTATGAATACGCAGTATTTT.

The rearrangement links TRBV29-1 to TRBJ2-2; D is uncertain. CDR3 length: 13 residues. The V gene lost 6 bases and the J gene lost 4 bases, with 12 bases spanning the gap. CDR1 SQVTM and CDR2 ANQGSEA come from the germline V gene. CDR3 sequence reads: CSVAPWSTGELFF. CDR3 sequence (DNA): TGCAGCGTCGCTCCCTGGTCCACCGGGGAGCTGTTTTTT.

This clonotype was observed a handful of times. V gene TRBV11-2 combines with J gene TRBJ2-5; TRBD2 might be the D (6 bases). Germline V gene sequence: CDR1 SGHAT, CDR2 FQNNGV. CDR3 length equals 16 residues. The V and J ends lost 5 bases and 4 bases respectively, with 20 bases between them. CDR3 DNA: TGTGCCAGCAGCCAGACTCCTGGTGGGGGGACAGAGACCCAGTACTTC. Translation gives CASSQTPGGGTETQYF. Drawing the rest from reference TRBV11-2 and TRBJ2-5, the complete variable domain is EAGVAQSPRYKIIEKRQSVAFWCNPISGHATLYWYQQILGQGPKLLIQFQNNGVVDDSQLPKDRFSAERLKGVDSTLKIQPAKLEDSAVYLCASSQTPGGGTETQYFGPGTRLLVL.

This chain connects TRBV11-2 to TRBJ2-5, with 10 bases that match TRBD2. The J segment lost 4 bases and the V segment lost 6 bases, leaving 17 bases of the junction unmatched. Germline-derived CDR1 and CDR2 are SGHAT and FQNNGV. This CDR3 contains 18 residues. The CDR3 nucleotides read TGTGCCAGCAGTTCAGATGCGTGGTCTAGCGGGAGAGGAGAGACCCAGTACTTC. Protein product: CASSSDAWSSGRGETQYF.

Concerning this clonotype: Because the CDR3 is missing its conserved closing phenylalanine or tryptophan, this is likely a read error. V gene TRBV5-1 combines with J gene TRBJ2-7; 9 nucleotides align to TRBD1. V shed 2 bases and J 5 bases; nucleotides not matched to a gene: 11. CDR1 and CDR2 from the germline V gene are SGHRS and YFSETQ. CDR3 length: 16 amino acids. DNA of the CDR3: TGCGCCAGCAGCTTACAACCCGGGACAGGGCTCAACGAGCAGTACTTA. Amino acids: CASSLQPGTGLNEQYL.